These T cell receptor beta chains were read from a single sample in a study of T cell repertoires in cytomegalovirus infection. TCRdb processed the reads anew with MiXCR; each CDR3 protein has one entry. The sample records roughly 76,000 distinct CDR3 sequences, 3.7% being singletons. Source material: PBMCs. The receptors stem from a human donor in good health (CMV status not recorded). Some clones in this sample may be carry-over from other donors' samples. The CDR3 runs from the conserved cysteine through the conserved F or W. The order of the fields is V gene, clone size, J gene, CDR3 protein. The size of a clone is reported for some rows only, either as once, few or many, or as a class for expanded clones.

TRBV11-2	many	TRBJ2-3	CASSLDSSTDTQYF
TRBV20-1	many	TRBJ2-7	CSAVRPTTYEQYF
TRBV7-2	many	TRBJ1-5	CASSFSGVNQPQHF
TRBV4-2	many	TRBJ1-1	CASSQRTGAFEAFF
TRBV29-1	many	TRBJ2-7	CSVPPAARRENYEQYF
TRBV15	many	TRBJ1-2	CATSRDLATNYGYTF
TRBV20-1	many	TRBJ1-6	CSALQGANSPLHF
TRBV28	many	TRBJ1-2	CASSFPPGVDGYTF
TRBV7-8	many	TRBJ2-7	CASSPRVNSYEQYF
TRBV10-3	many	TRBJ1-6	CAIGTARDSPLHF
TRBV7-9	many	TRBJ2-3	CASSLAEGSTDTQYF
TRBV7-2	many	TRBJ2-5	CASTNSGGAQETQYF
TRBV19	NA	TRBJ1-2	CASSSGEDYGYTF
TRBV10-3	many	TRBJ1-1	CAISESNGAEAFF
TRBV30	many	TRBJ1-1	CAWSVRRTEAFF
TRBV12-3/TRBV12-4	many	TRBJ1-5	CASSSTGGQQPQHF
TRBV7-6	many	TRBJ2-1	CASSFDQATSYNEQFF
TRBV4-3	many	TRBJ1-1	CASSTIKGTEAFF
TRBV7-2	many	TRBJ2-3	CASSPQGDTQYF
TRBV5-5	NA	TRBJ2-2	CVSSLGARESLSPGELFF
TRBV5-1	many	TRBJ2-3	CASSSTASTDTQYF
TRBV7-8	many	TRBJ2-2	CASSSRGTHTGELFF
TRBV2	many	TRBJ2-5	CASRGETQYF
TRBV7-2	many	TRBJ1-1	CASRLDNLNTEAFF
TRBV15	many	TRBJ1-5	CATSRGGGLEQPQHF
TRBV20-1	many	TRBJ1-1	CSASEGRGHTEAFF
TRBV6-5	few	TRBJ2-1	CASSYGTGGYNEQFF
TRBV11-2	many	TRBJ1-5	CASSPHANQPQHF
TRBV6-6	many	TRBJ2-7	CASSYAGQGKGYEQYF
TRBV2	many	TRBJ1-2	CASSAARTAYGYTF
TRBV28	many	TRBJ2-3	CASSPSGGRTDTQYF
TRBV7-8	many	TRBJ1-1	CASSLAGPVNTEAFF
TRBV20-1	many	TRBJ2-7	CSADTGGKYEQYF
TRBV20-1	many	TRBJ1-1	CSAREDRNTEAFF
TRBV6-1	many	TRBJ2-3	CASSTPPPSTRPSTDTQYF
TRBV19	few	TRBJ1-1	CASTWKLNTEAFF
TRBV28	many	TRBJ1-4	CASSPPSNEKLFF
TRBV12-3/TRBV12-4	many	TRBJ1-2	CAITKAGTWFDYGYTF
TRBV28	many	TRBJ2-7	CASSLRGAVGDYEQYF
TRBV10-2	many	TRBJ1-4	CASRTKQGAREKLFF
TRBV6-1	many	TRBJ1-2	CASKRDGANYGYTF
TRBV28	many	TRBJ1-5	CASSLKTGFGNQPQHF
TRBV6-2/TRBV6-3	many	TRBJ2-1	CASSYSSALYNEQFF
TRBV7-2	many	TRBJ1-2	CASSLVPGVDTF
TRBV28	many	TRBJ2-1	CASTDRQYNEQFF
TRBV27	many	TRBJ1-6	CASSPDRDPNSPLHF
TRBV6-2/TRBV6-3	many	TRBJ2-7	CASRQTLSEQYF
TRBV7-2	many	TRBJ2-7	CASSHPRELAVDNEQYF
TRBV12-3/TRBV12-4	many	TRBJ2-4	CASSERATLAKNIQYF
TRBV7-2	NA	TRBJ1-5	CASSLSVGAQPQHF